These 20 T cell receptor beta chains were sequenced from one sample in a study of CD8+CD57+ T cells in acquired aplastic anemia. Genomic DNA provided the template from which TCR beta VDJ and CDR3 profiles were obtained. One entry per CDR3 protein results from TCRdb running MiXCR on the reads. This sample has roughly 250,000 distinct CDR3 sequences, with 45% to 50% found just once. Only patients with CD8+CD57+ cell expansion on flow cytometry were chosen for sequencing. The specimen sequenced was sorted CD4+, CD8+, or CD8+CD57+ T cells (not recorded which) from PBMCs. These receptors all stem from a human donor with aplastic anemia.

For this clonotype: One junction end does not reproduce the germline sequence, and a read error may be involved. V gene TRBV29-1 combines with J gene TRBJ2-7; 9 bases map to TRBD2. The CDR3 totals 13 residues. In germline, CDR1 is SQVTM, CDR2 ANQGSEA. The CDR3 is CSVEAGGTYEQYF. In DNA form, the CDR3 reads TGCAGCGTAGAAGCGGGAGGTACCTACGAGCAGTACTTC.

CDR3 sequence (DNA): TGTGCCAGCAGTTACGGGCAGGGGAGCGAGCAGTACGTC. It yields the protein CASSYGQGSEQYV. The J gene is TRBJ2-7, the V gene TRBV9, with D maybe TRBD1 (6 bases). The V gene's germline CDR1 is SGDLS and CDR2 YYNGEE. CDR3 length equals 13 residues. V was pared by 5 bases and J by 6 bases, with 15 bases between.

With respect to this clonotype: The missing conserved phenylalanine or tryptophan at the end of this CDR3 makes a read error likely. V is TRBV12-3 or TRBV12-4 and J is TRBJ2-7, with D unclear. V was clipped by 1 base and J by 1 base, with 2 bases between them. There are 12 residues in the CDR3. CDR3 in amino acids: CASSLVSYEQYL. In DNA form, the CDR3 reads TGTGCCAGCAGTTTAGTTTCCTACGAGCAGTACCTC.

The chain uses TRBV7-3 and TRBJ2-6; D remains ambiguous. Germline assignment: CDR1 SGHTA and CDR2 FQGTGA. V was pared by 4 bases and J by 2 bases, with 9 bases between. The CDR3 is 15 amino acids. The CDR3 here is CASSSTRPGANVLTF. DNA of the CDR3: TGTGCCAGCAGCTCAACCCGGCCTGGGGCCAACGTCCTGACTTTC.

This clonotype turned up a few times. This may arise from a read error, as a much more abundant clone is one base away. The chain is built from TRBV5-1 and TRBJ2-7, with TRBD2 matching 10 bases. CDR3 length: 14 residues. V lost 3 bases to trimming and J lost 4 bases; unmatched junction nucleotides: 4. CDR1 is SGHRS, CDR2 YFSETQ, per germline. The CDR3, as DNA: TGCGCCAGCAGCTCCCCAGCGGGGGGGTACGAGCAGTACTTC. This sequence encodes CASSSPAGGYEQYF.

V and J are TRBV12-3 or TRBV12-4 and TRBJ1-1; perhaps TRBD1 as D (5 bases). The V gene lost 5 bases and the J gene lost 8 bases, with 24 bases spanning the gap. CDR3 size: 16 residues. The CDR3 sequence: CASSPDWAGTWGEAFF. The CDR3 nucleotides read TGTGCCAGCAGTCCCGATTGGGCAGGGACGTGGGGGGAAGCTTTCTTT.

The CDR3 nucleotides read TGCAGCGCCCGGGGATCTAGCACAGATACGCAGTATTTT. Its translation is CSARGSSTDTQYF. The chain combines TRBV29-1 with TRBJ2-3, with a tentative D call TRBD2 (5 bases). The CDR3 consists of 13 residues. The V gene's germline CDR1 is SQVTM and CDR2 ANQGSEA. Trimming removed 7 bases from V and 0 bases from J, with 11 bases in between.

This chain links TRBV10-2 with TRBJ1-2, with a tentative D call TRBD1 (6 bases). The CDR3 extends over 18 amino acids. Germline V gene data show CDR1 as WSHSY and CDR2 as SAAADI. Trimming cost V 5 bases and J 0 bases, with 22 bases left between them. This CDR3 reads CASSSRTDHTSANYGYTF. The CDR3 DNA sequence: TGCGCCAGCAGTTCCCGGACAGATCATACCTCCGCTAACTATGGCTACACCTTC.

V usage is TRBV7-2 and J usage is TRBJ2-5; possibly TRBD1 for D (6 bases). The CDR3 is made up of 15 amino acids. V was cut by 5 bases and J by 4 bases, with 17 bases left in between. From germline, CDR1 is SGHTA and CDR2 FQGNSA. The CDR3 protein is CASSPVGGPGETQYF. DNA of the CDR3: TGTGCCAGCAGCCCAGTAGGGGGACCAGGAGAGACCCAGTACTTC.

This clonotype was counted many times. The chain couples TRBV19 to TRBJ1-2; D remains ambiguous. Looked up from germline, CDR1 is LNHDA and CDR2 is SQIVND (reference sequence). This CDR3 comprises 14 residues. V was shortened by 0 bases and J by 4 bases, with 9 bases between the two germline ends. The CDR3 sequence is CASSIDPGSYGYTF. CDR3 nucleotides: TGTGCCAGTAGTATAGACCCGGGGAGCTATGGCTACACCTTC.

With respect to this clonotype: This may arise from a read error, as a much more abundant clone is one base away. The chain couples TRBV9 to TRBJ2-7; D possibly corresponds to TRBD2 (5 bases). This CDR3 contains 12 residues. Germline V gene data show CDR1 as SGDLS and CDR2 as YYNGEE. The CDR3: CASALGRPERNF. The CDR3 nucleotides read TGTGCCAGCGCTCTAGGGAGACCAGAAAGAAACTTC.

This clonotype has more than one count but fewer than ten. The chain recombines TRBV6-1 with TRBJ1-3; D may be TRBD1 (5 bases). V was pared by 7 bases and J by 0 bases, with 13 bases between. Per the germline V gene, CDR1 is MNHNS and CDR2 is SASEGT. The length of the CDR3 is 15 residues. The CDR3 is CASTSGPISGNTIYF. The CDR3 DNA follows: TGTGCCAGCACTTCGGGACCGATCTCTGGAAACACCATATATTTT.

The V call is TRBV29-1, the J call TRBJ1-5; maybe TRBD1 (5 bases). Germline V gene data show CDR1 as SQVTM and CDR2 as ANQGSEA. This CDR3 comprises 15 residues. V was clipped by 1 base and J by 1 base, with 11 bases between them. The CDR3, as DNA: TGCAGCGTTGAAGGACGGGGGGGAAGCAATCAGCCCCAGCATTTT. As protein: CSVEGRGGSNQPQHF.

This clonotype was seen repeatedly, ten times or more. The gene calls are TRBV15 and TRBJ2-1; tentatively, D is TRBD1 or TRBD2 (5 bases each). The CDR3 has 14 residues. The V end was cut by 3 bases, the J end by 8 bases, with 14 bases between. Per the germline V gene, CDR1 is LNHNV and CDR2 is YYDKDF (reference sequence). CDR3 nucleotide sequence: TGTGCCACCAGCAGGGGACCTCGAACGGATGAGCAGTTCTTC. Its protein is CATSRGPRTDEQFF. The whole variable domain, filled in from reference TRBV15 and TRBJ2-1, reads DAMVIQNPRYQVTQFGKPVTLSCSQTLNHNVMYWYQQKSSQAPKLLFHYYDKDFNNEADTPDNFQSRRPNTSFCFLDIRSPGLGDTAMYLCATSRGPRTDEQFFGPGTRLTVL.

This chain links TRBV2 with TRBJ1-6; no clear D gene. Trimming took off 4 bases at V and 9 bases at J, with 10 bases between the two ends. This CDR3 is built from 13 residues. Germline V gene data show CDR1 as SNHLY and CDR2 as FYNNEI. CDR3 residues: CASSASRSSPLHF. CDR3 nucleotides: TGTGCCAGCAGTGCTTCCCGCAGTTCACCCCTCCACTTT.

Concerning this clonotype itself: A read error may account for a junction end that differs from germline. The genes are TRBV5-1 and TRBJ1-5; the D gene is possibly TRBD1 (5 bases). The germline gives CDR1 SGHRS, CDR2 YFSETQ. The CDR3 consists of 15 residues. CDR3 coding DNA: TGTGCCAGCAGCTTAGGTCGCAGGGAGGATCAGCCCCAGCATTTT. Translation gives CASSLGRREDQPQHF.

This clonotype appeared a few times. The chain is built from TRBV30 and TRBJ1-1; possible D gene TRBD1, 5 bases. V shed 3 bases and J shed 4 bases, with 15 bases lying between them. CDR3 length equals 14 residues. Per the germline V gene, CDR1 is GTSNPN and CDR2 is SVGIG (reference sequence). In DNA form, the CDR3 reads TGTGCCTGGAGAAGGGGCCAGGGAGGCACTGAAGCTTTCTTT. Its protein is CAWRRGQGGTEAFF.

The rearrangement joins TRBV10-3 to TRBJ1-1; no clear D gene. Germline V gene lookup returns CDR1 ENHRY and CDR2 SYGVKD. The V end lost 7 bases, the J end lost 2 bases, and 20 bases lay between the germline ends. The CDR3 sequence is 16 residues long. The CDR3 reads CAITPTPGRPNTEAFF. The DNA of the CDR3 is TGTGCCATCACCCCGACTCCGGGCAGACCCAACACTGAAGCTTTCTTT.

CDR3 region: CASSLGHANEQYF. For the CDR3, the DNA is TGTGCCAGCAGCCTGGGACATGCCAACGAGCAGTACTTC. The gene calls are TRBV11-2 and TRBJ2-7, with D possibly matching TRBD1 (6 bases). CDR1 is SGHAT and CDR2 is FQNNGV in the germline V gene. V dropped 5 bases and J dropped 5 bases, with 13 bases sitting between them. There are 13 residues in the CDR3.

Comment on this clonotype: A much larger clone differs from this one at a single base, so this may be a read error. The chain carries TRBV7-2 and TRBJ2-7; 8 bases map to TRBD1. The CDR3 length is 12 residues. Germline V gene lookup returns CDR1 SGHTA and CDR2 FQGNSA. J was trimmed by 6 bases and V by 3 bases; bases with no gene match: 1. Here the CDR3 DNA reads TGTGCCAGCAGCTTTGACAGGGGCGAGCAGTACTTC. It encodes CASSFDRGEQYF.